The rows below give T cell receptor beta chains drawn from one sample of a study of T-cell reconstitution after alpha-beta-depleted transplantation in children. TCRdb processed the PCR reads anew with MiXCR; each CDR3 protein has one entry. The table shows approximately 350,000 distinct CDR3 sequences, with about a tenth occurring only once. Source: PBMCs from the stem cell graft donor, taken from the stem cell graft. The receptors here all came from a human donor who donated a stem cell graft to a child with acute lymphoblastic leukemia. Each CDR3 is given with its conserved first and last residue. Fields, in order: clone size, J gene, D gene, V gene, CDR3 protein. A D gene is named only where the DNA matches it firmly. Part of the rows lack a size; the others show once, few, many or a class for expanded clones.

clone_size: -; j_call: TRBJ2-2; d_call: -; v_call: TRBV4-2; cdr3_aa: CASSQEATGELFF
clone_size: -; j_call: TRBJ2-3; d_call: TRBD2; v_call: TRBV6-5; cdr3_aa: CASSYSEAEAGANTQYF
clone_size: -; j_call: TRBJ2-4; d_call: TRBD1; v_call: TRBV5-5; cdr3_aa: CASSLGQGGDIQYF
clone_size: -; j_call: TRBJ2-7; d_call: -; v_call: TRBV28; cdr3_aa: CASKAVRSYEQYF
clone_size: -; j_call: TRBJ2-2; d_call: TRBD1; v_call: TRBV25-1; cdr3_aa: CASSPSGQGGITGELFF
clone_size: -; j_call: TRBJ1-4; d_call: TRBD1; v_call: TRBV20-1; cdr3_aa: CSATGQGLNEKLFF
clone_size: -; j_call: TRBJ2-1; d_call: -; v_call: TRBV4-3; cdr3_aa: CASSQAVRAGNEQFF
clone_size: few; j_call: TRBJ2-1; d_call: TRBD1; v_call: TRBV10-3; cdr3_aa: CAISDSGQDPLIQNEQFF
clone_size: -; j_call: TRBJ2-7; d_call: TRBD2; v_call: TRBV28; cdr3_aa: CASSLSLAGGEQYF
clone_size: -; j_call: TRBJ2-7; d_call: -; v_call: TRBV7-9; cdr3_aa: CASSSIGYEQYF
clone_size: few; j_call: TRBJ2-1; d_call: TRBD1; v_call: TRBV29-1; cdr3_aa: CSVGDRYNEQFF